In this sample, the clone carrying this T cell receptor beta chain turned up once. V was pared by 0 bases and J by 2 bases, with 12 bases between. The CDR3 length is 16 residues. CDR1 is MNHNY and CDR2 is SVGAGI in the germline V gene (reference sequence). The data originate from a study of blood T cells in healthy people across ages. The authors ran a second PCR of roughly 7 to 11 cycles using a sample-barcoded 5' primer and a J-beta primer mix. MiXCR, applied by TCRdb to the 5' RACE reads, yields one record per CDR3 protein. This table holds 660,000 or so distinct CDR3 sequences, roughly 53% found once.

The gene calls are TRBV6-6 and TRBJ2-3; D tentatively reads TRBD1 or TRBD2 (5 bases each). Sequencing input: blood. This sequence was found in a man in his 60s in good health. DNA of the CDR3: TGTGCCAGCAGTTACTCTGTAGAGGGGCCCACAGATACGCAGTATTTT. Translation: CASSYSVEGPTDTQYF.